What follows describes a single T cell receptor beta chain. V lost 3 bases, J lost 3 bases, and 9 bases stayed unmatched. This CDR3 has 16 residues. The germline V gene has CDR1 KGHSH and CDR2 LQKENI. The sample is drawn from a study of CD8 T cells in ankylosing spondylitis. Libraries of TCR beta came from quantitative 5'-RACE with molecular barcodes. A single record per CDR3 protein comes from TCRdb applying MiXCR to the 5' RACE reads. The sample has 150,000 to 200,000 distinct CDR3 sequences; 15% to 20% are singletons. The chain links TRBV18 to TRBJ2-7, with TRBD1 matching over 9 bases. This sequence originates from a male donor aged 10-29 years with ankylosing spondylitis or in good health (not recorded which). Sequencing input: blood, either unsorted or a sorted T cell fraction (not recorded which). In DNA form, the CDR3 reads TGTGCCAGCTCACCGGTAACCGGGACAGGGCACTACGAGCAGTACTTC. It encodes CASSPVTGTGHYEQYF.